This T cell receptor (beta chain) was recorded in a study of blood T cells in healthy people across ages. Overall study findings and caveats: Diversity figures derived from one million T cells were judged to underestimate the true value.

Combining a sample-barcoded 5' primer with a J-beta primer mix, a second PCR ran for roughly 7 to 12 cycles. Each cDNA molecule was tagged by a template-switch adaptor with 12 random nucleotides. In TCRdb, the 5' RACE reads were re-called with MiXCR into one record per CDR3 protein. Among about 640,000 distinct CDR3 sequences listed, under 65% were seen once. A word on this clonotype: Its antigen remains unknown.

This CDR3 region has 16 residues. The J segment lost 8 bases and the V segment lost 3 bases, leaving 8 bases of the junction unmatched. Germline CDR1 reads MNHNS; CDR2 reads SASEGT. Researchers collected approximately 9.9 milliliters of peripheral blood from every single donor. Whenever a sample was processed, at least 6.5 million PBMCs were isolated. This sequence originates from a man in his sixties in good health. Sample: blood. The rearrangement uses TRBV6-1 and TRBJ1-6; the match to TRBD1 covers 9 bases. CDR3 in DNA: TGTGCCAGCAGTGAGGGAAAACAGGGGGCCTATTCACCCCTCCACTTT. Protein sequence: CASSEGKQGAYSPLHF.